This passage covers 26 T cell receptor beta chains from one sample sequenced in a study of cytomegalovirus exposure and HLA in healthy donors. PCR primers comprised 60 Vbeta and 13 Jbeta primers. Profiling relied on immunoSEQ multiplex PCR, and the TCRdb table lists in-frame clones only, not all of them. Found here are some 180,000 clones, around four fifths of them singletons; the top ten hold 1.5% to 2%. The sequenced sample consisted of PBMCs. All receptors come from a man between 35 and 55 years old in good health and CMV-seropositive.

This clone was observed a few times. The V call is TRBV7-8, the J call TRBJ2-7; TRBD1 might be the D (5 bases). With 5 bases removed from V and 7 bases from J, the gap between germline ends came to 18 bases. Germline assignment: CDR1 SGHVS and CDR2 FQNEAQ. The CDR3 is made up of 14 amino acids. This chain's CDR3 is CASSPWGLSREQYF. CDR3 sequence (DNA): TGTGCCAGCAGCCCCTGGGGCCTTAGTCGGGAGCAGTACTTC.

The J gene is TRBJ1-1, the V gene TRBV11-3; 7 nucleotides line up with TRBD1. The CDR3 is 17 residues long. Germline lookup yields CDR1 SGHNT and CDR2 YENEEA. After removal of 3 bases from V and 6 bases from J, the junction contained 16 bases not matched to a gene. For the CDR3, the DNA is TGTGCCAGCAGCTTTGGGAACAGGGGCTCAGGTTCCGCTGAAGCTTTCTTT. This translates into CASSFGNRGSGSAEAFF.

This chain uses TRBV7-6 with TRBJ2-1, with D tentatively TRBD1 (6 bases). Germline V gene sequence: CDR1 SGHVS, CDR2 FNYEAQ. V was clipped by 5 bases and J by 5 bases, with 13 bases between them. This CDR3 is 14 amino acids long. CDR3 residues: CASSLDSPNNEQFF. Written as DNA, the CDR3 is TGTGCCAGCAGCCTGGACAGCCCGAACAATGAGCAGTTCTTC.

This clone was observed a single time. V gene TRBV6-1 combines with J gene TRBJ1-1; D is perhaps TRBD1 (6 bases). This CDR3 region has 12 residues. Trimming cost V 10 bases and J 0 bases, with 9 bases left between them. Per the germline V gene, CDR1 is MNHNS and CDR2 is SASEGT. CDR3 loop: CANDRLNTEAFF. Here the CDR3 DNA reads TGTGCCAATGACAGGCTGAACACTGAAGCTTTCTTT.

The V call is TRBV9, the J call TRBJ2-5; TRBD2 matches at 7 bases. Per germline, CDR1 SGDLS and CDR2 YYNGEE. CDR3 length equals 16 residues. Trimming took 2 bases from V and 5 from J; bases not matched to a gene: 12. CDR3 bases: TGTGCCAGCAGCGTCGACCCTCAGGGAGGGGCCGAGACCCAGTACTTC. Its protein is CASSVDPQGGAETQYF.

The chain carries TRBV11-2 and TRBJ1-2, with D hard to call. CDR1 and CDR2 from the germline V gene are SGHAT and FQNNGV. The CDR3 is 13 amino acids. V lost 4 bases to trimming and J lost 0 bases, with 6 bases between them. Written as DNA, the CDR3 is TGTGCCAGCAGCTCACAACCTAACTATGGCTACACCTTC. Translation: CASSSQPNYGYTF.

This sequence joins TRBV7-2 and TRBJ2-3; D is unresolved. This CDR3 has 14 amino acids. V gave up 2 bases and J gave up 2 bases, with 8 bases separating them. CDR1 and CDR2 from the germline V gene are SGHTA and FQGNSA. CDR3 nucleotide sequence: TGTGCCAGCAGCTTACGCGGAAACACAGATACGCAGTATTTT. This gives the protein CASSLRGNTDTQYF. The full variable domain, in which reference TRBV7-2 and TRBJ2-3 provide the parts outside the CDR3, is GAGVSQSPSNKVTEKGKDVELRCDPISGHTALYWYRQSLGQGLEFLIYFQGNSAPDKSGLPSDRFSAERTGGSVSTLTIQRTQQEDSAVYLCASSLRGNTDTQYFGPGTRLTVL.

The chain couples TRBV6-5 to TRBJ1-1; possible D gene TRBD1, 6 bases. V gave up 6 bases and J gave up 1 base, with 15 bases separating them. From germline, CDR1 is MNHEY and CDR2 SVGAGI. The CDR3 runs to 15 residues. The CDR3 region is CASSPNRDPNTEAFF. The CDR3 DNA is TGTGCCAGCAGCCCCAACAGGGATCCGAACACTGAAGCTTTCTTT.

The rearrangement joins TRBV29-1 to TRBJ2-7, with 7 positions matching TRBD2. This CDR3 has 13 amino acids. Per germline, CDR1 SQVTM and CDR2 ANQGSEA. J gave up 4 bases and V 4 bases, and 7 bases lay outside the gene matches. The CDR3 here is CSVGAGVLYEQYF. The CDR3 DNA sequence: TGCAGCGTTGGGGCGGGAGTCTTATACGAGCAGTACTTC.

J is TRBJ2-3 and V is TRBV5-4; 8 bases map to TRBD2. This CDR3 has 15 residues. Germline CDR1 is SGHNT and CDR2 is YYREEE (reference sequence). The V gene end was trimmed by 4 bases and the J gene end by 0 bases; junction bases not matched to a gene: 4. CDR3 bases: TGTGCCAGCAGCCCGGGGGGGGGCAGCACAGATACGCAGTATTTT. This codes for CASSPGGGSTDTQYF.

This sequence joins TRBV5-1 and TRBJ1-1, with D unclear. The germline V and J ends were trimmed by 0 bases and 1 base, with 7 bases remaining between them. Per the germline V gene, CDR1 is SGHRS and CDR2 is YFSETQ. The CDR3 contains 14 residues. The chain's CDR3 is CASSLEQRNTEAFF. DNA for the CDR3: TGCGCCAGCAGCTTGGAACAGAGGAACACTGAAGCTTTCTTT. The full variable domain, its missing parts supplied by reference TRBV5-1 and TRBJ1-1, is KAGVTQTPRYLIKTRGQQVTLSCSPISGHRSVSWYQQTPGQGLQFLFEYFSETQRNKGNFPGRFSGRQFSNSRSEMNVSTLELGDSALYLCASSLEQRNTEAFFGQGTRLTVV.

The chain employs TRBV19 and TRBJ2-3; TRBD1 is a possible D gene (7 bases). The CDR3 has 19 residues. Germline loops: CDR1 LNHDA, CDR2 SQIVND (reference sequence). V lost 4 bases to trimming and J lost 0 bases, with 23 bases between them. The CDR3 bases are TGTGCCAGTAGTACCCGGACAGGAGAGATAGGGACTAGCACAGATACGCAGTATTTT. Its protein is CASSTRTGEIGTSTDTQYF.

The V gene is TRBV7-2, the J gene TRBJ2-1, with D tentatively TRBD2 (6 bases). The CDR3 sequence is 14 residues long. V lost 1 base and J lost 4, with 8 bases in between. Germline CDR1 SGHTA, CDR2 FQGNSA. The CDR3 DNA reads TGTGCCAGCAGCTTAGAACTAGCTTACAATGAGCAGTTCTTC. It yields the protein CASSLELAYNEQFF.

Only a few counts were recorded for this clone. The CDR3 is CASRGGADGYTF. The CDR3 nucleotides are TGTGCCAGTAGGGGGGGTGCTGATGGCTACACCTTC. The chain joins TRBV19 to TRBJ1-2, with D maybe TRBD1 (5 bases). CDR3 length: 12 amino acids. V was shortened by 6 bases and J by 6 bases, with 11 bases between the two germline ends. Germline loops: CDR1 LNHDA, CDR2 SQIVND (reference sequence). Variable domain in full (rest from reference TRBV19 and TRBJ1-2): DGGITQSPKYLFRKEGQNVTLSCEQNLNHDAMYWYRQDPGQGLRLIYYSQIVNDFQKGDIAEGYSVSREKKESFPLTVTSAQKNPTAFYLCASRGGADGYTFGSGTRLTVV.

The J gene is TRBJ1-2, the V gene TRBV6-1; no definite D call. V lost 9 bases to trimming and J lost 7 bases, with 15 bases between them. This CDR3 is 12 amino acids long. CDR1 and CDR2 (germline): MNHNS, SASEGT. CDR3 nucleotide sequence: TGTGCCAGAGCTTCCTGGGAGGGTGGCTACACCTTC. Translating gives CARASWEGGYTF.

The chain is built from TRBV5-6 and TRBJ2-1; tentatively, D is TRBD2 (6 bases). V gave up 0 bases and J gave up 8 bases, with 9 bases separating them. Germline V gene data show CDR1 as SGHDT and CDR2 as YYEEEE. The CDR3 has 13 amino acids. CDR3 bases: TGTGCCAGCAGCTTGGGCAGGGAGGATGAGCAGTTCTTC. It is translated as CASSLGREDEQFF.

The chain employs TRBV18 and TRBJ2-7, with 9 bases matching TRBD2. This CDR3 spans 15 amino acids. Germline-derived CDR1 and CDR2 are KGHSH and LQKENI. Germline trimming cut 2 bases from V and 6 bases from J; bases unmatched to any gene: 8. CDR3 DNA sequence: TGTGCCAGCTCACCAATAGCGGGAGTCTCTTCCGAGCAGTACTTC. Protein product: CASSPIAGVSSEQYF.

The genes are TRBV15 and TRBJ1-2; D may be TRBD1 (5 bases). The CDR3 is 12 residues long. Deletions cut 2 bases from V and 7 bases from J, with 8 bases between. The V gene's germline CDR1 is LNHNV and CDR2 YYDKDF (reference sequence). The CDR3 bases are TGTGCCACCAGCAGACAGGGCGGTGGCTACACCTTC. Its protein is CATSRQGGGYTF. Looking up the rest from reference TRBV15 and TRBJ1-2 gives the full variable domain: DAMVIQNPRYQVTQFGKPVTLSCSQTLNHNVMYWYQQKSSQAPKLLFHYYDKDFNNEADTPDNFQSRRPNTSFCFLDIRSPGLGDTAMYLCATSRQGGGYTFGSGTRLTVV.

The chain has TRBV14 and TRBJ2-1, with a possible D match to TRBD2 (6 bases). The CDR3 covers 15 residues. CDR1 and CDR2 from the germline V gene are SGHDN and FVKESK. With 4 bases removed from V and 4 bases from J, the gap between germline ends came to 14 bases. CDR3 sequence reads: CASSRVSGLYNEQFF. CDR3 nucleotides: TGTGCCAGCAGCCGTGTCAGCGGGTTGTACAATGAGCAGTTCTTC.

This clone occurred once. V usage is TRBV28 and J usage is TRBJ1-2; D unclear. Germline CDR1 reads MDHEN; CDR2 reads SYDVKM. V shed 1 base and J shed 2 bases, with 8 bases lying between them. This CDR3 has 14 amino acids. CDR3 sequence: CASSLFPENYGYTF. CDR3 DNA: TGTGCCAGCAGTTTATTTCCAGAAAACTATGGCTACACCTTC.

This clone was seen once. The chain carries TRBV4-1 and TRBJ2-1; TRBD2 might be the D (5 bases). Trimming took 4 bases from V and 9 from J, leaving 13 bases between them. CDR1 MGHRA and CDR2 YSYEKL come from the germline V gene. The CDR3 loop spans 13 amino acids. The CDR3 region is CASSLRGDGEQFF. CDR3 coding DNA: TGCGCCAGCAGCCTCCGGGGAGATGGTGAGCAGTTCTTC.

V is TRBV2 and J is TRBJ1-5; D is uncertain. The germline V gene encodes CDR1 SNHLY and CDR2 FYNNEI. The CDR3 has 15 amino acids. V was cut by 5 bases and J by 2 bases, with 13 bases left in between. CDR3 protein: CASSLRGNGNQPQHF. As DNA, the CDR3 is TGTGCCAGCAGTTTACGAGGGAACGGCAATCAGCCCCAGCATTTT. Full variable domain (missing parts from reference TRBV2 and TRBJ1-5): EPEVTQTPSHQVTQMGQEVILRCVPISNHLYFYWYRQILGQKVEFLVSFYNNEISEKSEIFDDQFSVERPDGSNFTLKIRSTKLEDSAMYFCASSLRGNGNQPQHFGDGTRLSIL.

The chain combines TRBV4-1 with TRBJ1-2, with D perhaps matching TRBD1 (6 bases). V was clipped by 1 base and J by 2 bases, with 11 bases between them. CDR1 is MGHRA, CDR2 YSYEKL, per germline. The CDR3 is 15 amino acids. The CDR3 nucleotides are TGCGCCAGCAGCCAAGTCGGAACAGGGAACTATGGCTACACCTTC. This sequence encodes CASSQVGTGNYGYTF.

The chain employs TRBV6-5 and TRBJ1-5, with D unresolved. Germline V CDR1 and CDR2: MNHEY, SVGAGI. V lost 6 bases to trimming and J lost 0 bases, with 9 bases between them. CDR3 length equals 14 residues. CDR3 amino acids: CASSRTISNQPQHF. Here the CDR3 DNA reads TGTGCCAGCAGCCGTACTATTAGCAATCAGCCCCAGCATTTT.

A single count supports this clone. The chain uses TRBV6-5 and TRBJ2-5; D might be TRBD2 (6 bases). The better agreement between TRBJ2-7 and the DNA end casts doubt on the J call. Germline CDR1 reads MNHEY; CDR2 reads SVGAGI. CDR3 length equals 14 residues. The CDR3 nucleotides are TGTGCCAGCAGTTACTCCCCGGGAGCGGCCGAGCAGTACTTC. This gives the protein CASSYSPGAAEQYF.

The chain links TRBV2 to TRBJ2-7; weak D call: TRBD1 (5 bases). Germline V gives CDR1 SNHLY, CDR2 FYNNEI. V lost 6 bases and J lost 2, with 20 bases in between. The CDR3 length is 16 residues. The CDR3 reads CASSLQVSWPPYEQYF. The CDR3, as DNA: TGTGCCAGCAGCTTACAGGTATCCTGGCCTCCCTACGAGCAGTACTTC. Based on the CDR3 plus reference TRBV2 and TRBJ2-7, the full variable domain is EPEVTQTPSHQVTQMGQEVILRCVPISNHLYFYWYRQILGQKVEFLVSFYNNEISEKSEIFDDQFSVERPDGSNFTLKIRSTKLEDSAMYFCASSLQVSWPPYEQYFGPGTRLTVT.